These T cell receptor beta chains were read from a single sample in a study of monozygotic twins with inflammatory bowel disease. TCRdb derives one entry per CDR3 protein from the 5' RACE reads, leaving out DNA. This specimen shows hundreds of thousands of distinct CDR3 sequences; the ten leading clones hold about 5%. The specimen was blood. The receptors originated from a human donor with ulcerative colitis or Crohn's disease, or a healthy co-twin of an affected twin (not recorded which). The CDR3 runs from the conserved cysteine through the conserved F or W.

TRBJ2-7,TRBV5-5,CASSLPVILGYEQYF
TRBJ1-2,TRBV29-1,CSASESGTGRSGYTF
TRBJ1-1,TRBV7-9,CASRQGTAEAFF
TRBJ2-1,TRBV5-1,CASSLALAGEEQFF
TRBJ2-7,TRBV20-1,CSARVLVNSYEQYF
TRBJ2-3,TRBV6-5,CVSSYAGQGPDTQYF
TRBJ1-5,TRBV30,CAWSLAINQPQHF
TRBJ2-1,TRBV30,CAWSVLRDEQFF
TRBJ2-1,TRBV20-1,CSPRPTHNEQFF
TRBJ2-7,TRBV6-5,CASRTGSGEQYF
TRBJ1-5,TRBV5-6,CASSSNIGIHQPQHF
TRBJ2-7,TRBV9,CASSASVPYEQYF
TRBJ2-4,TRBV20-1,CSARDSVSKNIQYF
TRBJ2-7,TRBV7-2,CASSLLAGQGRREQYF
TRBJ1-1,TRBV5-1,CASSLDGGGGNTEAFF
TRBJ2-1,TRBV12-3/TRBV12-4,CASTREAGQFF
TRBJ2-1,TRBV19,CASSTRQGGFNEQFF
TRBJ2-7,TRBV20-1,CSADKPFSGSRYEQYF
TRBJ2-5,TRBV5-1,CASSHEGIKGTQYF
TRBJ1-4,TRBV20-1,CSASEPNEKLFF
TRBJ2-7,TRBV6-2/TRBV6-3,CASTTRRQNYEQYF
TRBJ1-1,TRBV5-4,CASSGGQTLNTEAFF
TRBJ2-3,TRBV18,CASYDGSTQYF
TRBJ2-7,TRBV2,CASLDRATYEQYF
TRBJ2-4,TRBV4-2,CASSQSGPADIQYF
TRBJ2-1,TRBV19,CASSILAGGYYNEQFF
TRBJ1-4,TRBV28,CASSPSPGQIEKLFF
TRBJ2-7,TRBV7-2,CASSRGRFEQYF
TRBJ1-5,TRBV27,CASSSSKQGVQPQHF
TRBJ2-5,TRBV18,CASSRETNQETQYF
TRBJ2-7,TRBV21-1,CASSNPSSGNSYEQYF
TRBJ2-5,TRBV20-1,CSAISGRGEETQYF
TRBJ2-3,TRBV7-2,CASSLESSAGRADTQYF
TRBJ2-3,TRBV11-2,CASSFRGGATDTQYF
TRBJ2-7,TRBV20-1,CSASRAGTGGDEQYF
TRBJ1-6,TRBV7-2,CASSPRTVNSPLHF
TRBJ1-5,TRBV19,CASSTYNQPQHF
TRBJ2-3,TRBV27,CASRTGPLATDTQYF
TRBJ1-5,TRBV19,CASSREKAPQHF
TRBJ2-7,TRBV7-2,CASSLVGSGGAIEQYF
TRBJ2-7,TRBV24-1,CATSDFSDRIRKRETYEQYF
TRBJ1-1,TRBV6-2/TRBV6-3,CASSYTVQEAFF
TRBJ2-3,TRBV3-1,CASSQRASTDTQYF
TRBJ2-6,TRBV4-3,CASSQGTGLAGDPGANVLTF
TRBJ2-3,TRBV5-1,CASSKRGGSTDTQYF
TRBJ2-3,TRBV6-5,CASSSKAGTDTQYF
TRBJ2-5,TRBV6-2/TRBV6-3,CASSRRVKALIETQYF